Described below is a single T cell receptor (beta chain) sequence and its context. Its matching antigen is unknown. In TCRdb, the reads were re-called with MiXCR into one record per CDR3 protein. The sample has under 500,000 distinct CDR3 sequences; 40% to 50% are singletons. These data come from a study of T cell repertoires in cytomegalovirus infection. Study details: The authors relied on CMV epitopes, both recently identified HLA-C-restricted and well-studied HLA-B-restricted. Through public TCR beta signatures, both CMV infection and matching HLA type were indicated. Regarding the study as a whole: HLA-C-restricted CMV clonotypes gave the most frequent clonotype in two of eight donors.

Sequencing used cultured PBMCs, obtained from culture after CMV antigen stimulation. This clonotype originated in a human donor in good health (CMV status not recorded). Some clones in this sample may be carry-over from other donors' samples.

The chain's CDR3 is CASSAPRAQSGNNEQFF. The DNA for the CDR3 is TGTGCCAGCAGCGCACCCCGGGCCCAAAGTGGTAACAATGAGCAGTTCTTC. This rearrangement joins TRBV9 to TRBJ2-1; no reliable D call. The CDR3 consists of 17 residues. The germline V gene encodes CDR1 SGDLS and CDR2 YYNGEE. Trimming left V 3 bases short and J 5 bases short, with 21 bases between.